The sequence of this T cell receptor beta chain was determined in a study of OX40 agonist ivuxolimab in advanced cancers. Study-level information: Dose-escalation patients had hepatocellular carcinoma, melanoma, renal cell or head and neck cancer. Study observations and caveats: Fewer expanded clones were found on average in CD4+ than in CD8+ T cells. Dose levels from 0.1 to 3.0 mg/kg saw CD4+ and CD8+ blood T cells expand clonally by week 6. Clonal expansion was among the lowest in partial responders at 0.1-3.0 mg/kg, especially CD8+.

As to this clone: Its antigen is undetermined.

Germline values: CDR1 MDHEN, CDR2 SYDVKM. CDR3 length equals 14 residues. The V end was cut by 8 bases, the J end by 8 bases, with 21 bases between. TCRdb's table, derived via immunoSEQ multiplex PCR, lists solely in-frame clones and lacks some. The sample has approximately 79,000 clones, about 94% seen once. This sample comprised CD4+ or CD8+ T cells sorted from blood, obtained in a trial of the OX40 agonist ivuxolimab. The clonotype comes from an adult with an advanced solid tumor such as melanoma, head and neck, liver or kidney cancer. V usage is TRBV28 and J usage is TRBJ1-2; TRBD1 might be the D (5 bases). The CDR3 spells CASASPGRGGGYTF. The CDR3 bases are TGTGCCAGCGCGTCCCCCGGTAGGGGTGGAGGCTACACCTTC.